The entry below describes one TCR beta chain. Its antigen is unknown. At one end the junction does not follow the germline gene, possibly because of a read error. Indicated time point: baseline pretreatment blood. Treatment denoted: 15 Gy SBRT to primary tumor, nephrectomy 4 weeks later. Clear cell pathology was present in this patient's renal cell carcinoma. This sample was included in a study of radiation and T cells in renal cell carcinoma. General study results and limits: Top tumor clonotypes rose in blood 2 weeks post-radiation, then contracted.

Only in-frame clones appear in the TCRdb table, and some are missing; sequencing was by immunoSEQ multiplex PCR. Of 100,000 to 150,000 clones listed, around 80% are singletons. The TCR originated in a woman aged 55-69 years with renal cell carcinoma. The material sequenced was blood, taken from a patient whose treatment included radiotherapy and nephrectomy.

The CDR3 is CASSDRGEQFF. The CDR3 DNA follows: TGTGCTAGCAGCGACAGGGGTGAGCAGTTCTTC. This sequence joins TRBV7-7 and TRBJ2-1, with TRBD1 matching 8 bases. CDR3 length equals 11 residues. Germline assignment: CDR1 SSHAT and CDR2 FNYEAQ (reference sequence).